The entry below describes one T cell receptor (beta chain). The data were obtained in a study of Ad26.COV2.S vaccination and SARS-CoV-2 variants. Sequencing was performed with immunoSEQ multiplex PCR; in TCRdb, only in-frame clones are kept and a portion is missing. The sample has hundreds of thousands of clones, 80% to 90% seen once. Described treatment: about 20 received Ad26.COV2.S at low or high dose, single or two shots; a few received placebo; per-sample allocation not given. After the first vaccine or placebo injection, samples were drawn on day 63. CDR1 and CDR2 from the germline V gene are LNHNV and YYDKDF (reference sequence). CDR3 length equals 16 residues. The V gene end was trimmed by 1 base and the J gene end by 7 bases; junction bases not matched to a gene: 9.

The receptor was isolated from a person aged 18-65 years who received the Ad26.COV2.S COVID-19 vaccine or a placebo. The V and J genes are TRBV15 and TRBJ1-2; TRBD1 agrees at 10 bases. Here the sequenced sample was peripheral blood, taken in a trial of Ad26.COV2.S vaccine versus placebo. Here the CDR3 DNA reads TGTGCCACCAGCAGAGGAGGGACAGGGGATTCATCTGGCTACACCTTC. It is translated as CATSRGGTGDSSGYTF.